This T cell receptor beta chain was identified during a study of cytomegalovirus exposure and HLA in healthy donors. Study results and caveats: A likely sequencing artifact accounted for one observed cluster of highly shared sequence variants. Later analysis identified a missense DCLRE1C variant that was linked to TCR beta V- and J-gene trimming. It was only CMV serostatus that was available as immune exposure information.

With 60 Vbeta and 13 Jbeta primers, the PCR was carried out. The method was immunoSEQ multiplex PCR; TCRdb's version includes in-frame clones alone and lacks a portion of them. The table includes 280,000 or so clones, approximately 90% detected once. This clone was detected a few times. Its antigen is as yet unknown. Deletions cut 2 bases from V and 0 bases from J, with 6 bases between. Germline assignment: CDR1 SGHNT and CDR2 YYREEE (reference sequence). CDR3 length: 13 amino acids. Sequencing was carried out using PBMCs. This TCR was recovered from a woman between 18 and 29 years old in good health and CMV-seronegative. This chain links TRBV5-4 with TRBJ2-7; maybe TRBD1 (5 bases). In DNA form, the CDR3 reads TGTGCCAGCAGCTTTCAGGGCTCCTACGAGCAGTACTTC. Its protein product is CASSFQGSYEQYF.